Listed here are 10 T cell receptor beta chains from one sample, sequenced in a study of beta chain features in type 1 diabetes. Study results and limitations: Among all four CD4+ subsets, Type 1 diabetes patients had TCRB CDR3s that were moderately but significantly shorter.

No antigen has been identified for these receptors. The entirety of the isolated RNA underwent reverse transcription, so expressed TCRB transcripts were sequenced. Clones were sequenced by immunoSEQ multiplex PCR, and TCRdb holds only the in-frame ones, with some missing. The profile shows roughly 290,000 clones, over 12% of them singletons. Sequencing used naive CD4+ T cells from blood. These receptors were collected from a man younger than 35 with type 1 diabetes.

J is TRBJ1-2 and V is TRBV13; 9 nucleotides agree with TRBD1. The CDR3 is 14 amino acids. With 1 base clipped from V and 4 bases from J, the junction kept 1 base outside the gene matches. Germline CDR1 is PRHDT and CDR2 is FYEKMQ (reference sequence). Here the CDR3 reads CASSLVTGGYGYTF. The CDR3 DNA reads TGTGCCAGCAGCTTAGTGACAGGGGGCTATGGCTACACCTTC.

V is TRBV30 and J is TRBJ1-5, with 7 bases that match TRBD1. Germline V CDR1 and CDR2: GTSNPN, SVGIG (reference sequence). With V trimmed by 4 bases and J by 6 bases, 9 bases remained unmatched. The CDR3 totals 14 residues. CDR3 sequence reads: CAWKGTAIGQPQHF. In DNA, the CDR3 is TGTGCCTGGAAAGGGACAGCGATCGGTCAGCCCCAGCATTTT.

In this sample, this clone turned up a few times. This chain joins TRBV2 and TRBJ2-5; D is unclear. There are 13 residues in the CDR3. The V gene lost 4 bases and the J gene lost 5 bases, with 11 bases spanning the gap. Germline CDR1 SNHLY, CDR2 FYNNEI. In DNA, the CDR3 is TGTGCCAGCAGTGTAGTAGCCGGGGAGACCCAGTACTTC. The encoded protein is CASSVVAGETQYF.

The chain has TRBV6-5 and TRBJ1-4; a weak D match, TRBD1 (6 bases). V lost 5 bases to trimming and J lost 8 bases, with 15 bases between them. Germline loops: CDR1 MNHEY, CDR2 SVGAGI. The length of the CDR3 is 14 residues. DNA for the CDR3: TGTGCCAGCAGTCAAGGGGGGGGACAAGAAAAACTGTTTTTT. It is translated as CASSQGGGQEKLFF.

This clone appeared a few times. J is TRBJ1-2 and V is TRBV27; tentatively, D is TRBD1 (6 bases). The CDR3 length is 14 residues. Trimming shortened V by 0 bases and J by 2 bases, and 7 bases separated the two germline ends. The V gene's germline CDR1 is MNHEY and CDR2 SMNVEV (reference sequence). CDR3 sequence (DNA): TGTGCCAGCAGTTTATCGACAGGCAACTATGGCTACACCTTC. Translation gives CASSLSTGNYGYTF.

For the CDR3, the DNA is TGCGCCAGCAGCCCCGGGACAGTGCCTGGCTACACCTTC. Its protein product is CASSPGTVPGYTF. The V and J genes are TRBV4-1 and TRBJ1-2, with 7 bases that match TRBD1. V lost 4 bases and J lost 7; bases outside the gene matches: 6. In germline, CDR1 is MGHRA, CDR2 YSYEKL. The CDR3 loop spans 13 amino acids.

The rearrangement joins TRBV15 to TRBJ2-5, with D perhaps TRBD1 (6 bases). Germline V gives CDR1 LNHNV, CDR2 YYDKDF (reference sequence). The CDR3 has 13 residues. V was pared by 7 bases and J by 1 base, with 10 bases between. The CDR3 loop is CATNRAPQETQYF. CDR3 bases: TGTGCCACCAACAGGGCCCCCCAAGAGACCCAGTACTTC.

CDR3 amino acids: CASSYQGGELFF. CDR3 bases: TGTGCCAGCAGCTATCAGGGCGGGGAGCTGTTTTTT. The chain recombines TRBV7-2 with TRBJ2-2; TRBD1 might be the D (5 bases). The CDR3 contains 12 residues. From germline, CDR1 is SGHTA and CDR2 FQGNSA. Trimming shortened V by 4 bases and J by 7 bases, and 7 bases separated the two germline ends. Combining the CDR3 with reference TRBV7-2 and TRBJ2-2 gives the whole variable domain GAGVSQSPSNKVTEKGKDVELRCDPISGHTALYWYRQSLGQGLEFLIYFQGNSAPDKSGLPSDRFSAERTGGSVSTLTIQRTQQEDSAVYLCASSYQGGELFFGEGSRLTVL.

Of note for this clone: Mismatch with germline at one junction end may stem from a read error. The V and J genes are TRBV5-1 and TRBJ2-3; 7 nucleotides agree with TRBD2. Germline lookup yields CDR1 SGHRS and CDR2 YFSETQ. CDR3 length equals 12 residues. In nucleotides, the CDR3 is TGCGCCAGCAAAGATTTCACCGGGGGGTGGCATTTT. Translation gives CASKDFTGGWHF.

This clone was observed a few times. The chain is built from TRBV10-3 and TRBJ2-7; TRBD2 matches at 8 bases. This CDR3 is 16 amino acids long. V shed 10 bases and J 7 bases; nucleotides not matched to a gene: 21. Germline CDR1 and CDR2: ENHRY and SYGVKD. CDR3 DNA sequence: TGTGCCACGTCCCTTGGCGAAGCGGGAGTCCTGTCTGAGCAGTACTTC. This encodes CATSLGEAGVLSEQYF.